These T cell receptor beta chains were read from a single sample in a study of OX40 agonist ivuxolimab in advanced cancers. The table came from immunoSEQ multiplex PCR; TCRdb's copy has only in-frame clones and leaves some out. The sample yields about 46,000 clones, 88% seen once. The sample was CD4+ or CD8+ T cells sorted from blood, taken in a trial of the OX40 agonist ivuxolimab. The receptors derive from an adult with an advanced solid tumor such as melanoma, head and neck, liver or kidney cancer. The CDR3 runs from the conserved cysteine through the conserved F or W.

V gene	J gene	CDR3 protein
TRBV28	TRBJ1-5	CAIRQGYGQPQHF
TRBV5-6	TRBJ1-1	CASSFGTEAFF
TRBV6-5	TRBJ1-1	CASSYQQGRVNTEAFF
TRBV19	TRBJ2-7	CASSIATSGDYLYEQYF
TRBV9	TRBJ2-3	CASSASGGDTSTDTQYF
TRBV18	TRBJ2-7	CASSPVAGEQYF
TRBV2	TRBJ1-5	CASIQGGGYPQHF
TRBV30	TRBJ2-1	CATTKQVYNEQFF
TRBV6-5	TRBJ2-7	CASSFGQRDEQYF
TRBV6-1	TRBJ2-1	CASSFGQGLDEQFF
TRBV5-3	TRBJ1-4	CARSLQSRCEKLFF
TRBV2	TRBJ1-2	CASRTTGGVGYTF
TRBV12-5	TRBJ2-5	CASGRLRDSSLQETQYF
TRBV6-6	TRBJ1-2	CASSYSRGGQLKRYTF
TRBV6-5	TRBJ2-2	CASSYQKGNTGELFF
TRBV5-7	TRBJ1-6	CASSLGIGSYNSPLHF
TRBV28	TRBJ1-1	CASSLSRNTEAFF
TRBV10-1	TRBJ2-5	CASSVAGGPGETQYF
TRBV5-5	TRBJ2-5	CASSSEWGLETQYF
TRBV21-1	TRBJ2-3	CASSKAPADSTDTQYF
TRBV5-1	TRBJ2-5	CASSPGLAGETQYF
TRBV27	TRBJ2-7	CASSLRGSPSYEQYF
TRBV19	TRBJ2-1	CAGIASTSLRDEQFF
TRBV7-6	TRBJ2-2	CASSLANSDRVGGELFF
TRBV5-4	TRBJ2-3	CASSLRKLASTDTQYF
TRBV11-2	TRBJ2-7	CASSSSGGRYEQYF
TRBV7-6	TRBJ2-2	CASRIGTGLTGELFF
TRBV7-7	TRBJ2-2	CASSPQAGELFF
TRBV2	TRBJ1-2	CASRGQPYGYTF
TRBV6-5	TRBJ2-2	CASSSQGQGAGELFF
TRBV6-5	TRBJ2-1	CASSRGFYNEQFF
TRBV28	TRBJ2-3	CASSLEERRGRYF
TRBV7-2	TRBJ1-2	CASRQGLDTLRGYTF
TRBV27	TRBJ1-1	CASSLRGQGTEAFF
TRBV12-1	TRBJ2-7	CASSFSGRAYEQYF
TRBV2	TRBJ2-1	CASSVLYNEQFF
TRBV6-5	TRBJ2-3	CASSYSHYSTDTQYF
TRBV7-9	TRBJ2-5	CASSLGWGQGAHVETQYF
TRBV29-1	TRBJ2-7	CSGVAGVGEQYF
TRBV5-4	TRBJ2-1	CASSFSTSGSAEQFF
TRBV29-1	TRBJ1-1	CSAHRGQGTEAFF
TRBV18	TRBJ1-5	CASSPGDSSQPQHF
TRBV6-5	TRBJ2-7	CASSYGAGISYEQYF
TRBV5-1	TRBJ2-3	CASSLGWTGTDTQYF
TRBV10-3	TRBJ2-5	CAISLGHRGETQYF